This TCR beta chain was identified during a study of blood T cell repertoires in COVID-19. About the study: In each case, the material was cDNA or gDNA derived from T cells, B-cell-depleted T cells, or PBMCs.

This CDR3 is built from 16 residues. Trimming cost V 2 bases and J 4 bases; bases outside gene matches: 5. Germline assignment: CDR1 LGHDT and CDR2 YNNKEL (reference sequence). The table came from immunoSEQ multiplex PCR; TCRdb's copy has only in-frame clones and leaves some out. Here the sample spans about 220,000 clones, 85% to 90% being singletons. Cohort allocation depended upon clinical history that participants reported. The source material was PBMCs or T cells enriched from blood (not recorded which). The chain carries TRBV3-1 (or the pseudogene TRBV3-2) and TRBJ2-3; 11 nucleotides agree with TRBD2. The receptor comes from a woman between 18 and 30 years old in a cohort exposed to, infected with or recovered from COVID-19 (not recorded which). CDR3 nucleotide sequence: TGTGCCAGCAGCCAAATAGCGGGAGGGCCGGCAGATACGCAGTATTTT. Translation: CASSQIAGGPADTQYF.